A single sample is the source of the 20 T cell receptor beta chains below, sequenced in a study of vaccination and CD4 T cells after COVID-19 (dated by TCRdb to 2022 to 2024). The library relied on PCR. The sequencing machine was an Illumina iSeq 100. DNA from cultured CD4+ T cells underwent TCR sequencing with the Oncomine TCR Beta short-read assay at the Johns Hopkins FTIC core. TCRdb reran the public reads through fastp at Q25 and MiXCR, keeping productive beta chains. All rows with the same CDR3 protein become a single entry with the most common DNA and genes. The sample has some 12,000 distinct CDR3 sequences on record, over 30% of them singletons. Of the sample, about 25% is held by the ten largest clones. The antigens of these receptors remain unknown. This specimen's treatment or condition label, per the study, means: approximately 9-day PBMC culture with coronavirus spike peptide pools or control peptides (ViraFEST assay).

The sequenced sample was cultured CD4+ T cells from blood. The source of these receptors is a human donor with COVID-19.

CDR3 residues: CASSAQTVNYGYTF. CDR3 coding DNA: TGTGCCAGCAGTGCACAGACAGTTAACTATGGCTACACCTTC. The chain combines TRBV6-1 with TRBJ1-2, with a possible D match to TRBD1 (5 bases). CDR1 is MNHNS, CDR2 SASEGT, per germline. Trimming shortened V by 4 bases and J by 1 base, and 10 bases separated the two germline ends. The CDR3 sequence is 14 residues long.

The genes are TRBV20-1 and TRBJ2-5, with TRBD2 matching over 8 bases. The CDR3 runs to 13 residues. The trim removed 6 bases at V and 2 bases at J, leaving 5 bases unmatched. Germline lookup yields CDR1 DFQATT and CDR2 SNEGSKA (reference sequence). The CDR3 DNA follows: TGCAGTGCGGAGAGCGGGGGACAAGAGACCCAGTACTTC. Translation gives CSAESGGQETQYF.

The chain has TRBV5-6 and TRBJ1-6; no definite D call. Between the trimmed V and J ends, which lost 1 base and 5 bases, there was a span of 19 bases. Per the germline V gene, CDR1 is SGHDT and CDR2 is YYEEEE. The CDR3 runs 18 residues. The CDR3 sequence is CASSLRSGRGRNNSPLHF. CDR3 bases: TGTGCCAGCAGCTTGCGTTCCGGAAGAGGGAGGAATAATTCACCCCTCCACTTT. Based on the CDR3 plus reference TRBV5-6 and TRBJ1-6, the full variable domain is DAGVTQSPTHLIKTRGQQVTLRCSPKSGHDTVSWYQQALGQGPQFIFQYYEEEERQRGNFPDRFSGHQFPNYSSELNVNALLLGDSALYLCASSLRSGRGRNNSPLHFGNGTRLTVT.

V is TRBV18 and J is TRBJ2-2; maybe TRBD2 (6 bases). Germline-derived CDR1 and CDR2 are KGHSH and LQKENI. CDR3 size: 15 residues. The V end lost 0 bases, the J end lost 4 bases, and 9 bases lay between the germline ends. CDR3 DNA: TGTGCCAGCTCACCACCGGGACTCTTCACCGGGGAGCTGTTTTTT. Protein: CASSPPGLFTGELFF.

The chain combines TRBV20-1 with TRBJ1-4, with a tentative D call TRBD1 (5 bases). The V end was cut by 6 bases, the J end by 0 bases, with 14 bases between. This CDR3 has 15 residues. Per germline, CDR1 DFQATT and CDR2 SNEGSKA (reference sequence). This CDR3 reads CSARPPGATNEKLFF. As DNA, the CDR3 is TGCAGTGCCCGACCCCCGGGGGCAACTAATGAAAAACTGTTTTTT.

This clonotype has just a few counts. V and J are TRBV21-1 and TRBJ1-1; no check of the table's D call, TRBD1, against the DNA was made. TRBV21-1 is noted as a pseudogene. This CDR3 comprises 14 residues. CDR3 in amino acids: CASSIDRGWTEAFF. The CDR3 DNA is TGTGCCAGCAGCATAGACAGGGGTTGGACTGAAGCTTTCTTT.

The CDR3 DNA is TGCGCCAGCAGTCAATCAGTCCTGGGGGGCGTTCACGAGCAGTACTTC. It translates to CASSQSVLGGVHEQYF. This chain uses TRBV23-1 with TRBJ2-7; the D call may be TRBD1 or TRBD2 (6 bases each). TRBV23-1 counts as an open reading frame of uncertain function. The V end lost 0 bases, the J end lost 5 bases, and 17 bases lay between the germline ends. The CDR3 spans 16 residues.

This clonotype was recorded once. This sequence joins TRBV19 and TRBJ2-5, with a tentative D call TRBD2 (6 bases). From germline, CDR1 is LNHDA and CDR2 SQIVND (reference sequence). The V gene lost 2 bases and the J gene lost 2 bases, with 18 bases spanning the gap. The length of the CDR3 is 17 residues. The CDR3 region is CASSIMSEIGRQETQYF. The CDR3 bases are TGTGCCAGTAGTATAATGAGTGAAATCGGGAGACAAGAGACCCAGTACTTC.

The gene calls are TRBV27 and TRBJ1-2; TRBD1 aligns across 7 bases. From germline, CDR1 is MNHEY and CDR2 SMNVEV (reference sequence). Unmatched junction bases numbered 1, after V lost 5 bases and J lost 1 base. CDR3 length: 13 residues. The CDR3 sequence is CASSGTVNYGYTF. The CDR3 DNA is TGTGCCAGCAGTGGGACAGTTAACTATGGCTACACCTTC.

The chain joins TRBV12-3 or TRBV12-4 to TRBJ1-6, with D unclear. This CDR3 spans 14 amino acids. The V end was cut by 5 bases, the J end by 4 bases, with 9 bases between. The DNA for the CDR3 is TGTGCCAGCAGTCAACAGAGTTATAATTCACCCCTCCACTTT. Protein product: CASSQQSYNSPLHF.

The chain is built from TRBV29-1 and TRBJ1-2, with D possibly matching TRBD1 (6 bases). This CDR3 contains 15 residues. Germline assignment: CDR1 SQVTM and CDR2 ANQGSEA. V was pared by 5 bases and J by 0 bases, with 16 bases between. As DNA, the CDR3 is TGCAGCGTTCCAAAAGACAGGCTGGCTAACTATGGCTACACCTTC. Translated: CSVPKDRLANYGYTF.

The chain employs TRBV7-6 and TRBJ2-1; D is unclear. The CDR3 loop spans 11 amino acids. V lost 5 bases, J lost 8 bases, and 7 bases lay in between. Germline V gene lookup returns CDR1 SGHVS and CDR2 FNYEAQ. The CDR3 DNA is TGTGCCAGCAGCGTGGGTGATGAGCAGTTCTTC. Translation gives CASSVGDEQFF.

This clonotype was observed a handful of times. J is TRBJ1-5 and V is TRBV20-1; 7 nucleotides agree with TRBD1. Trimming cost V 6 bases and J 6 bases; bases outside gene matches: 8. The CDR3 spans 13 residues. Germline V gene sequence: CDR1 DFQATT, CDR2 SNEGSKA (reference sequence). CDR3 nucleotides: TGCAGTGCCCGAGGACAGGTAATTCAGCCCCAGCATTTT. Amino acids: CSARGQVIQPQHF.

The sample holds a few counts of this clonotype. This chain links TRBV7-6 with TRBJ2-3; 13 bases match TRBD2. The V gene's germline CDR1 is SGHVS and CDR2 FNYEAQ. J lost 8 bases, V lost 6 bases, and 11 bases had no gene match. The CDR3 has 16 residues. The CDR3 DNA follows: TGTGCCAGCAGAAAGACGGCGACTAGCGGGGGGTTTACGCAGTATTTT. It encodes CASRKTATSGGFTQYF.

The chain carries TRBV24-1 and TRBJ1-2, with a tentative D call TRBD1 (5 bases). From germline, CDR1 is KGHDR and CDR2 SFDVKD. Trimming left V 3 bases short and J 1 base short, with 20 bases between. CDR3 length equals 18 residues. The CDR3 protein is CATSDPPGREGGNYGYTF. DNA for the CDR3: TGTGCCACCAGTGATCCCCCCGGCAGGGAAGGCGGTAACTATGGCTACACCTTC.

The sample holds a few counts of this clonotype. This sequence joins TRBV19 and TRBJ2-2, with a tentative D call TRBD2 (5 bases). The CDR3 consists of 15 residues. Germline assignment: CDR1 LNHDA and CDR2 SQIVND (reference sequence). Trimming cost V 6 bases and J 7 bases, with 18 bases left between them. CDR3 region: CASRDEGQDGGELFF. Here the CDR3 DNA reads TGTGCCAGTAGGGACGAGGGCCAAGACGGCGGGGAGCTGTTTTTT.

This clonotype has a handful of counts. The rearrangement links TRBV19 to TRBJ1-3; the D is unclear. The CDR3 has 11 residues. V lost 8 bases, J lost 0 bases, and 2 bases lay in between. Germline CDR1 reads LNHDA; CDR2 reads SQIVND (reference sequence). The CDR3 reads CASYSGNTIYF. The CDR3 DNA reads as TGTGCCAGTTACTCTGGAAACACCATATATTTT.

The chain links TRBV19 to TRBJ1-6, with 9 nucleotides matching TRBD1. The germline gives CDR1 LNHDA, CDR2 SQIVND (reference sequence). This CDR3 is 13 amino acids long. After removal of 5 bases from V and 7 bases from J, the junction contained 0 bases not matched to a gene. The CDR3 loop is CASSGTGNSPLHF. The CDR3 nucleotides are TGTGCCAGTAGTGGGACAGGGAATTCACCCCTCCACTTT.

The rearrangement joins TRBV4-3 to TRBJ1-6; D remains unclear. Germline V lookup: CDR1 LGHNA, CDR2 YSLEER. This CDR3 has 12 amino acids. Trimming removed 6 bases at V and 9 bases at J, with 9 bases between. CDR3 bases: TGCGCCAGCAGTCTAGTAGGTTCACCCCTCCACTTT. Translated, it gives CASSLVGSPLHF.

The rearrangement joins TRBV6-5 to TRBJ2-6, with TRBD2 identical over 7 bases. Losses at the gene ends were 2 bases for V and 2 bases for J; bases not matched to a gene: 6. CDR3 length: 17 amino acids. Germline CDR1 MNHEY, CDR2 SVGAGI. In DNA, the CDR3 is TGTGCCAGCAGTTACGTCCGCGGGGGAGCTGGGGCCAACGTCCTGACTTTC. Protein: CASSYVRGGAGANVLTF.